This T cell receptor beta chain was documented in a study of tumor and adjacent non-tumor tissue in lung cancer. Whole-study context: Patients comprised 12 adenocarcinoma, a couple of squamous cell carcinoma and 1 small cell lung cancer. Whole-study results and caveats: Tumor repertoires had a smaller top 100 clone share than normal lung.

No cell sorting was done before RNA was extracted from the tissue. Chemotherapy-naive patients with new lung cancer underwent thoracic surgery in China, August–late 2014. V was pared by 4 bases and J by 8 bases, with 18 bases between. This CDR3 region has 15 residues. TCRbeta libraries were built with three rounds of nested PCR, modified from ARM-PCR. TCRdb processed the multiplex PCR reads anew with MiXCR; each CDR3 protein has one entry. The sample contains more than 70,000 distinct CDR3 sequences, more than 60% of which appear only once. Concerning this clonotype itself: The antigen is undetermined. Given the absence of the conserved phenylalanine or tryptophan at the CDR3 end, a read error is likely.

The sample comprised lung tumor tissue. The J gene is TRBJ2-1, the V gene TRBV12-3 or TRBV12-4; a possible D gene is TRBD2 (5 bases). The source is a man aged 65 to 85 with non-small cell lung cancer. Here the CDR3 DNA reads TGTGCCAGCAGTTCCGGAAGAGGGTTGGACTATGAGCAGTTCCTC. As protein: CASSSGRGLDYEQFL.